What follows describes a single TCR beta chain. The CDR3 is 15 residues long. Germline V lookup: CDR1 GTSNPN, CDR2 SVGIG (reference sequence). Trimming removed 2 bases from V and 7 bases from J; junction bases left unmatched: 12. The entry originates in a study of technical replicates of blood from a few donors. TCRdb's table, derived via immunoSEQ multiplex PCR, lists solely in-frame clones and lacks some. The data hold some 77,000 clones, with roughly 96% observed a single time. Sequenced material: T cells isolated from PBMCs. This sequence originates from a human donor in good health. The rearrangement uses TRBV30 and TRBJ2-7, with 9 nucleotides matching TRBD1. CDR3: CAWSRMVTGGWEQYF. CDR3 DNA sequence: TGTGCCTGGAGTCGTATGGTAACAGGGGGCTGGGAGCAGTACTTC.